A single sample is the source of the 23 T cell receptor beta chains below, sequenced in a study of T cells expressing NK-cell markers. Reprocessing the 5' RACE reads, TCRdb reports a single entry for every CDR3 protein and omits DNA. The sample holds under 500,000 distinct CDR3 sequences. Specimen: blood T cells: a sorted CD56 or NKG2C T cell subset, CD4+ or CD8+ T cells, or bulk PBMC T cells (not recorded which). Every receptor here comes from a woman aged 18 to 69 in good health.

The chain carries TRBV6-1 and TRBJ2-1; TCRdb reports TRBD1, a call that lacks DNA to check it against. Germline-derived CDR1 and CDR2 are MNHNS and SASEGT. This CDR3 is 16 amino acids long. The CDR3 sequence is CASSRGGGTSYNEQFF.

The chain's CDR3 is CSATLGGRGKLFF. The chain links TRBV20-1 to TRBJ1-4; TCRdb's D call, TRBD1, is unchecked because there is no DNA. Germline V gene lookup returns CDR1 DFQATT and CDR2 SNEGSKA (reference sequence). This CDR3 spans 13 amino acids.

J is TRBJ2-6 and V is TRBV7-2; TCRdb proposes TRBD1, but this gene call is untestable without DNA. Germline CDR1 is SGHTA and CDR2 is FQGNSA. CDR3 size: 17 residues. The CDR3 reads CASSLAGTGSGANVLTF.

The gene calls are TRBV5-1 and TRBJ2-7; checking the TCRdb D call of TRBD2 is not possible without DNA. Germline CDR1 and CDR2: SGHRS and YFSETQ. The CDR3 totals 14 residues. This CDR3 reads CASNPSGIPSEQYF.

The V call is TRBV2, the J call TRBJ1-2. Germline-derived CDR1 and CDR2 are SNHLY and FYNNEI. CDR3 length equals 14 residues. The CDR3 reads CASSEKETDIGYTF.

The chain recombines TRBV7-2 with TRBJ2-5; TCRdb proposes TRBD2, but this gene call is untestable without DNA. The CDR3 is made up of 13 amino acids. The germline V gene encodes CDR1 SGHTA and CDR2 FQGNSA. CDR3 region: CASSPPSDLSQYF.

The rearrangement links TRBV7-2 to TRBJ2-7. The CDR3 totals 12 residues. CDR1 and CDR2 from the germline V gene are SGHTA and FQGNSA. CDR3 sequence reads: CASSSPIYEQYF.

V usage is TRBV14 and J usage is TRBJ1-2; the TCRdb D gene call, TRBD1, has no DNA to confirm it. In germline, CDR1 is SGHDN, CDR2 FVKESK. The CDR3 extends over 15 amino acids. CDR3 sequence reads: CASSQDGGPLDGYTF.

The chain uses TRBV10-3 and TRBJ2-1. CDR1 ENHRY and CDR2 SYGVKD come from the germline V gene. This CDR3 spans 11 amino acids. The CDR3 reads CAIATNNEQFF.

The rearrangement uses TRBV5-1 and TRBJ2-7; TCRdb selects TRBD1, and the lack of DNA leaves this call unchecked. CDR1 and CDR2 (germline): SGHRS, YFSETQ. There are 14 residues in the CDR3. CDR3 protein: CASSLTAGAGEQYF. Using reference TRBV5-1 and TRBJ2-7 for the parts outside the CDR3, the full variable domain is KAGVTQTPRYLIKTRGQQVTLSCSPISGHRSVSWYQQTPGQGLQFLFEYFSETQRNKGNFPGRFSGRQFSNSRSEMNVSTLELGDSALYLCASSLTAGAGEQYFGPGTRLTVT.

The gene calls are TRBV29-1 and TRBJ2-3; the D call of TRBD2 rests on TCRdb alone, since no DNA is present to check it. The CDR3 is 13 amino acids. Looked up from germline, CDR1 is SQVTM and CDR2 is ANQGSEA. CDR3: CSVILAGLDTQYF.

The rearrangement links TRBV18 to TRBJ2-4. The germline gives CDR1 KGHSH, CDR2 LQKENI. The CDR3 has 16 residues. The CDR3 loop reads CASSPLGKFDKNIQYF.

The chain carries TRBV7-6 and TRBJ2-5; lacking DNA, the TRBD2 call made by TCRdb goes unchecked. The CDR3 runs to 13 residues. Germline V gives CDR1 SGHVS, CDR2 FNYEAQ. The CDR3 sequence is CASSRRDLETQYF.

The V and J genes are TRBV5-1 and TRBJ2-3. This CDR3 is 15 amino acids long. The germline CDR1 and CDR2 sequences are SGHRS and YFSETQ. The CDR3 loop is CASSLGIADTDTQYF. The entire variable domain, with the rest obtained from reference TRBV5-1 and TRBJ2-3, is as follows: KAGVTQTPRYLIKTRGQQVTLSCSPISGHRSVSWYQQTPGQGLQFLFEYFSETQRNKGNFPGRFSGRQFSNSRSEMNVSTLELGDSALYLCASSLGIADTDTQYFGPGTRLTVL.

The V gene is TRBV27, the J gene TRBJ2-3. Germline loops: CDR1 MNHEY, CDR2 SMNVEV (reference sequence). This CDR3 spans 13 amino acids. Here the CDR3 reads CASSAHSTDTQYF.

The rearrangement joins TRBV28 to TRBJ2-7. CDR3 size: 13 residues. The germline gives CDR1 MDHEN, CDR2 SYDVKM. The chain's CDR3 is CASSFQFSYEQYF.

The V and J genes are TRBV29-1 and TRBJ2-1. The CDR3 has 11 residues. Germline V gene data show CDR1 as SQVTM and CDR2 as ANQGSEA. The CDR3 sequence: CSPLLWNEQFF.

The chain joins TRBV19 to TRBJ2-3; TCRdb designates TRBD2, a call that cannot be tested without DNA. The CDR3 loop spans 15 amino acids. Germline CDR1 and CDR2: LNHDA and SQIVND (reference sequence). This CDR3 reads CASSRGRARTDTQYF.

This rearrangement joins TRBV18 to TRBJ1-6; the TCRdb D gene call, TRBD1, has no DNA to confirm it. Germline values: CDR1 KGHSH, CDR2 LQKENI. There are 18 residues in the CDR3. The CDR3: CASSSSGQGLKRNSPLHF.

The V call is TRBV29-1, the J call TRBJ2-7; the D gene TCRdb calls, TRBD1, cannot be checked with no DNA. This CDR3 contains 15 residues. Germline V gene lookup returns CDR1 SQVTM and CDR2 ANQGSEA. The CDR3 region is CSVGDRVWGSYEQYF.

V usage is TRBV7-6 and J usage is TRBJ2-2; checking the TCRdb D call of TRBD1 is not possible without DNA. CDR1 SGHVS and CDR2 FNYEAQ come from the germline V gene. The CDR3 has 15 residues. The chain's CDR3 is CASSNGHFNTGELFF.

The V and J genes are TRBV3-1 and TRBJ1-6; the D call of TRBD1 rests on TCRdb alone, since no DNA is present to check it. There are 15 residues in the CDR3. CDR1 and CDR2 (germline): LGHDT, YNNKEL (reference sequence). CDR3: CASSQWTGCGSPLHF.

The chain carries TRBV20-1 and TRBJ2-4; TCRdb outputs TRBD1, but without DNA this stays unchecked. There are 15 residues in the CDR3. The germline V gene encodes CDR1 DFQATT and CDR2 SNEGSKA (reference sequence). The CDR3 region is CSAIRDVDPKNIQYF.